The 16 T cell receptor beta chains reported below all come from one sample, sequenced in a study of OX40 agonist ivuxolimab in advanced cancers. Libraries were prepared by immunoSEQ multiplex PCR; TCRdb keeps only in-frame clonotypes and omits some of them. The sample consists of 90,000 to 130,000 clones, approximately 90% of them appearing once. Sequenced material: CD4+ or CD8+ T cells sorted from blood, taken in a trial of the OX40 agonist ivuxolimab. The source is an adult with an advanced solid tumor such as melanoma, head and neck, liver or kidney cancer.

The chain employs TRBV11-2 and TRBJ1-1, with D unclear. Germline V lookup: CDR1 SGHAT, CDR2 FQNNGV. V was clipped by 3 bases and J by 3 bases, with 2 bases between them. CDR3 length: 11 amino acids. In nucleotides, the CDR3 is TGTGCCAGCAGCTTCTACACTGAAGCTTTCTTT. This sequence encodes CASSFYTEAFF.

The CDR3 sequence is CASETGRTNTGELFF. The DNA for the CDR3 is TGTGCCAGTGAAACGGGAAGGACGAACACCGGGGAGCTGTTTTTT. The chain is built from TRBV19 and TRBJ2-2; possible D gene TRBD2, 5 bases. Looked up from germline, CDR1 is LNHDA and CDR2 is SQIVND (reference sequence). Trimming cost V 8 bases and J 0 bases, with 13 bases left between them. This CDR3 contains 15 residues. Looking up the rest from reference TRBV19 and TRBJ2-2 gives the full variable domain: DGGITQSPKYLFRKEGQNVTLSCEQNLNHDAMYWYRQDPGQGLRLIYYSQIVNDFQKGDIAEGYSVSREKKESFPLTVTSAQKNPTAFYLCASETGRTNTGELFFGEGSRLTVL.

V is TRBV5-1 and J is TRBJ2-5; no clear D. Trimming removed 7 bases at V and 3 bases at J, with 7 bases between. The CDR3 consists of 11 residues. Per the germline V gene, CDR1 is SGHRS and CDR2 is YFSETQ. For the CDR3, the DNA is TGCGCCAGCGTCCGGGAAGAGACCCAGTACTTC. Translated: CASVREETQYF.

CDR3 amino acids: CSVGGRAGWDTEAFF. In nucleotides, the CDR3 is TGCAGCGTTGGAGGTAGGGCAGGGTGGGACACTGAAGCTTTCTTT. The V gene is TRBV29-1, the J gene TRBJ1-1; TRBD1 is a possible D gene (5 bases). Germline V gives CDR1 SQVTM, CDR2 ANQGSEA. V was pared by 4 bases and J by 3 bases, with 18 bases between. This CDR3 spans 15 amino acids.

The V gene is TRBV6-6, the J gene TRBJ2-5; 12 positions match TRBD2. Trimming removed 8 bases from V and 1 base from J; junction bases left unmatched: 8. The CDR3 extends over 16 amino acids. The germline V gene encodes CDR1 MNHNY and CDR2 SVGAGI (reference sequence). The CDR3 reads CASRPPSGRAQETQYF. In DNA form, the CDR3 reads TGTGCCAGCCGCCCCCCTAGCGGGAGGGCCCAAGAGACCCAGTACTTC.

This clone was counted a single time. J is TRBJ2-3 and V is TRBV7-7; D possibly corresponds to TRBD1 (6 bases). The CDR3 length is 12 residues. Germline V gives CDR1 SSHAT, CDR2 FNYEAQ (reference sequence). The CDR3 region has the DNA TGTGCTGTGCAGGACAGAACAGATACGCAGTATTTT. It codes for CAVQDRTDTQYF.

The rearrangement links TRBV12-1 to TRBJ2-7; TRBD2 reflects the table's D call only, with no check against the DNA. TRBV12-1 is an annotated pseudogene. The CDR3 length is 17 residues. DNA of the CDR3: TGTGCCAGCAGCTTTGCGCCAACGGGACTAGCAGGCGGCGAGCAGTACTTC. This gives the protein CASSFAPTGLAGGEQYF.

This clone was seen just once. The chain recombines TRBV5-1 with TRBJ2-2, with no clear D. V gave up 4 bases and J gave up 4 bases, with 8 bases separating them. Germline V gene lookup returns CDR1 SGHRS and CDR2 YFSETQ. This CDR3 has 13 residues. The CDR3 nucleotides read TGCGCCAGCAGCCCGGCCCCCACCGGGGAGCTGTTTTTT. Its protein product is CASSPAPTGELFF.

The J gene is TRBJ2-2, the V gene TRBV5-1, with 8 bases matching TRBD1. Germline values: CDR1 SGHRS, CDR2 YFSETQ. The CDR3 contains 13 residues. V lost 6 bases and J lost 7; bases outside the gene matches: 5. The CDR3 region is CASNRGFGGELFF. The CDR3 region has the DNA TGCGCCAGCAACAGGGGGTTCGGCGGGGAGCTGTTTTTT.

This clone came up once. The gene calls are TRBV6-1 and TRBJ1-1, with D possibly TRBD1 on 5 matching bases. In germline, CDR1 is MNHNS, CDR2 SASEGT. The CDR3 contains 13 residues. With 4 bases removed from V and 1 base from J, the gap between germline ends came to 7 bases. CDR3 in DNA: TGTGCCAGCAGTGGGACACCGAACACTGAAGCTTTCTTT. This gives the protein CASSGTPNTEAFF.

This clone was picked up a small number of times. The genes are TRBV2 and TRBJ1-5; D is uncertain. The V gene's germline CDR1 is SNHLY and CDR2 FYNNEI. The CDR3 extends over 12 amino acids. Trimming removed 3 bases from V and 6 bases from J, with 6 bases in between. The DNA for the CDR3 is TGTGCCAGCAGTGAGGGCAGTCAGCCCCAGCATTTT. Protein: CASSEGSQPQHF. Filled out from reference TRBV2 and TRBJ1-5, the complete variable domain reads EPEVTQTPSHQVTQMGQEVILRCVPISNHLYFYWYRQILGQKVEFLVSFYNNEISEKSEIFDDQFSVERPDGSNFTLKIRSTKLEDSAMYFCASSEGSQPQHFGDGTRLSIL.

This rearrangement joins TRBV5-6 to TRBJ2-7; 9 nucleotides align to TRBD1. CDR1 is SGHDT and CDR2 is YYEEEE in the germline V gene. The V and J ends lost 4 bases and 1 base, in that order; junction bases with no gene match: 6. The CDR3 totals 15 residues. CDR3 protein: CASSIMGQGSYEQYF. Here the CDR3 DNA reads TGTGCCAGCAGCATAATGGGACAGGGTTCCTACGAGCAGTACTTC.

The chain uses TRBV11-3 and TRBJ1-1; D gene unclear. Trimming removed 0 bases at V and 5 bases at J, with 4 bases between. This CDR3 contains 12 residues. Germline-derived CDR1 and CDR2 are SGHNT and YENEEA. The CDR3 reads CASSLDWTEAFF. CDR3 DNA: TGTGCCAGCAGCTTAGATTGGACTGAAGCTTTCTTT.

V and J are TRBV5-6 and TRBJ1-1; maybe TRBD1 (6 bases). Trimming pared 2 bases from V and 1 base from J, leaving 18 bases between. The CDR3 has 17 residues. From germline, CDR1 is SGHDT and CDR2 YYEEEE. For the CDR3, the DNA is TGTGCCAGCAGCTTTGGGGGCCTCGGGGTTGGGAACACTGAAGCTTTCTTT. Protein product: CASSFGGLGVGNTEAFF.

This rearrangement joins TRBV5-1 to TRBJ1-1, with unresolved D. This CDR3 comprises 13 residues. From germline, CDR1 is SGHRS and CDR2 YFSETQ. Deletions cut 0 bases from V and 0 bases from J, with 3 bases between. CDR3 region: CASSLGLNTEAFF. In DNA form, the CDR3 reads TGCGCCAGCAGCTTGGGATTGAACACTGAAGCTTTCTTT.

The rearrangement joins TRBV9 to TRBJ2-3; D might be TRBD2 (6 bases). With 1 base removed from V and 1 base from J, the gap between germline ends came to 10 bases. The CDR3 has 15 residues. Germline V gene sequence: CDR1 SGDLS, CDR2 YYNGEE. CDR3 amino acids: CASSVIPSGTDTQYF. The CDR3 DNA reads as TGTGCCAGCAGCGTAATTCCTAGCGGCACAGATACGCAGTATTTT.